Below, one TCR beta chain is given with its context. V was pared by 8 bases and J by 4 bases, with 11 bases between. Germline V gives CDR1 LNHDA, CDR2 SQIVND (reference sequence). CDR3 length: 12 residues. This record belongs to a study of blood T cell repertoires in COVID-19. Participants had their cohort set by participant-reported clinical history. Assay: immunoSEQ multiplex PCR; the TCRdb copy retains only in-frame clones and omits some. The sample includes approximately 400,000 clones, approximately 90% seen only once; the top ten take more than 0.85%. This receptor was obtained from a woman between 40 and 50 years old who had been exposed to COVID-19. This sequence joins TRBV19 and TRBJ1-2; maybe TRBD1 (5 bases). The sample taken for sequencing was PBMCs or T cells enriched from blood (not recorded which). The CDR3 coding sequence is TGTGCCAGTGGGGGGGACTTCTATGGCTACACCTTC. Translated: CASGGDFYGYTF.